Listed below are T cell receptor beta chains from one sample, sequenced in a study of a mutant IDH1 vaccine in newly diagnosed glioma. These receptors lack a known antigen. Assay used: immunoSEQ multiplex PCR; TCRdb lists only in-frame clones, some missing. The repertoire holds 40,000 or so clones, with approximately 86% as singletons. Sequencing was performed on PBMCs, taken from a glioma patient whose treatment included an IDH1 peptide vaccine. These receptors were obtained from a man younger than 30 with glioma. Some clones in this sample may be carry-over from other donors' samples. Both conserved end residues are part of each CDR3. The D gene is left open where the match is weak. Clone sizes are given selectively: once, few, many, or a class where the clone is expanded.

.	15	.	TRBV30	TRBJ2-6	TGTGCCTGGATCGCCGCCGACTCTGGGGCCAACGTCCTGACTTTC	CAWIAADSGANVLTF
.	15	TRBD2	TRBV6-1	TRBJ2-1	TGTGCCAGCAGGGACTGGACTAGCGCCGTCAATGAGCAGTTCTTC	CASRDWTSAVNEQFF
.	13	.	TRBV7-9	TRBJ1-2	TGTGCCAGCAGCTTAGGACAGGTTTATGGCTACACCTTC	CASSLGQVYGYTF
.	14	.	TRBV11-2	TRBJ1-1	TGTGCCAGCAGACTCGGACACTCTAACACTGAAGCTTTCTTT	CASRLGHSNTEAFF
.	16	.	TRBV6-5	TRBJ2-7	TGTGCCAGCAGTTACTCCCGCGGCCCTTTCTCCTACGAGCAGTACTTC	CASSYSRGPFSYEQYF
.	14	.	TRBV30	TRBJ1-6	TGTGCCTGGAGCCCGGACACGGTATATTCACCCCTCCACTTT	CAWSPDTVYSPLHF
.	14	.	TRBV7-8	TRBJ1-2	TGTGCCAGCAGCTTATACGGAGCAGACTATGGCTACACCTTC	CASSLYGADYGYTF
.	15	.	TRBV27	TRBJ1-2	TGTGCCAGCAGTACCCTGCGGGGGAATAACTATGGCTACACCTTC	CASSTLRGNNYGYTF
medium-sized	14	TRBD2	TRBV13	TRBJ2-5	TGTGCCAGCAGCTTGCGGGAGGGCCTAGAGACCCAGTACTTC	CASSLREGLETQYF
once	13	.	TRBV5-6	TRBJ1-5	TGTGCCAGCAGCCCGATCGGAGGTCAGCCCCAGCATTTT	CASSPIGGQPQHF